This T cell receptor (beta chain) was documented in a study of T cells after yellow fever vaccination (dated by TCRdb to about 2019). The study in broad terms: The SMART-Seq v4 Ultra Low Input RNA kit was used to prepare libraries from fractions with low cell numbers. Two healthy male donors, one aged 18 to 30 and one aged 30 to 40 years, made up the cohort. Blood was drawn at multiple timepoints before and after primary and secondary immunization, with bulk PBMC replicates and cell subsets isolated. To follow T-cell clones before and after both primary and booster YFV17D yellow fever vaccination, bulk TCR alpha and beta repertoires underwent longitudinal sequencing. What the research found in general, with its limitations: Compared with the primary T-cell response, the secondary T-cell response was faster but weaker, reaching its peak on day 5 rather than on day 15. Because abundant contaminating clonotypes from the bulk population could be contained in FACS-sorted repertoires, computational filtering was required. Most clones expanded after primary vaccination were re-detected after the booster (about 95% of CD4 and around 88% of CD8), suggesting broad memory maintenance. A small fraction of clonotypes appeared in both the CD4 and CD8 compartments, likely as a result of convergent recombination. Because only a couple of donors were included in the study, the extent to which the findings can be generalized is limited.

TCR cDNA was synthesized by 5'RACE template switching, which introduced a universal primer site and unique molecular identifiers. cDNA synthesis was primed from both the TCR alpha and TCR beta constant segments. Library amplification used two PCR steps, and the second PCR step added sample barcodes and sequencing adapters. Sequencing of the libraries was done on either Illumina HiSeq 2500 (2x100 bp) or NovaSeq (2x150 bp). In the original analysis: Reads were demultiplexed and collapsed into UMI consensus sequences with MIGEC, and V(D)J alignment was performed with MiXCR. Clonotypes responding to the vaccine were identified with edgeR on replicate PBMC samples, with the criteria of FDR below 0.01 and a log2 fold change above 5 up to day 15. CD4 or CD8 identity was assigned to each bulk clonotype according to whether the clonotype was present at higher abundance in the sequenced CD4 repertoire or the sequenced CD8 repertoire. Clones were called with MiXCR by TCRdb after fastp trimmed the public reads at Q25, and only in-frame beta chains were retained. Rows with a matching CDR3 protein are joined into one entry that keeps the most common DNA and genes. TCRdb, rather than the study authors, made the V and J calls. For this sample there are around 360,000 distinct CDR3 sequences; 11% appear just once. The ten largest clones take up roughly 18% of the sample.

In regard to this clonotype: Which antigen it targets is not known. Per-base qualities were not stored, and no clone one base away is much larger.

The treatment or condition label on this specimen signifies: live attenuated yellow fever vaccine strain. At each blood-draw timepoint, two biological replicates of bulk PBMCs were collected. A standard Ficoll-Paque protocol was used to isolate PBMCs from peripheral blood. RNA was extracted with TriZol from bulk PBMCs, CD4 and CD8 fractions, and dextramer-positive and dextramer-negative fractions. The germline V gene (reference sequence) supplies CDR1 LGHDT and CDR2 YNNKEL. The CDR3 runs 15 residues from the cysteine to the phenylalanine. Only the CDR3 region is kept as DNA, spanning 45 bases read in frame from base 1. V lost 1 base and J lost 4 bases; the stretch between them is 10 bases long.

This TCR derives from a man aged 18-30 years who received the YFV17D yellow fever vaccine. The V gene is TRBV3-1 and the J gene is TRBJ2-2; the D gene is perhaps TRBD2, on 5 matching bases. The sequenced sample was PBMCs, obtained on the day of the first yellow fever vaccination. The DNA sequence follows: TGTGCCAGCAGCCAAGTCAGTCGGGGCACCGGGGAGCTGTTTTTT. Translated, it reads CASSQVSRGTGELFF. The CDR3 plus the reference TRBV3-1 and TRBJ2-2 genes for the other parts give the full variable domain: DTAVSQTPKYLVTQMGNDKSIKCEQNLGHDTMYWYKQDSKKFLKIMFSYNNKELIINETVPNRFSPKSPDKAHLNLHINSLELGDSAVYFCASSQVSRGTGELFFGEGSRLTVL.